The entry that follows covers one TCR beta chain sequence. The antigen is unknown. The sample comes from a study of cytomegalovirus exposure and HLA in healthy donors. Per germline, CDR1 SGDLS and CDR2 YYNGEE. The V segment lost 0 bases and the J segment 2 bases; nucleotides outside the gene matches: 7. The CDR3 runs to 17 residues. Regarding the study as a whole: In vitro experiments confirmed that a few CMV-associated chains were specific for CMV antigens.

Assay used: immunoSEQ multiplex PCR; TCRdb lists only in-frame clones, some missing. The data contain approximately 150,000 clones, approximately 88% of them seen just once; the ten biggest clones take up 10% to 13%. The gene calls are TRBV9 and TRBJ2-5, with 10 bases aligning to TRBD1. This TCR came from a man aged 30-40 years in good health and CMV-seropositive. Sequencing was carried out using PBMCs. The CDR3 DNA reads TGTGCCAGCAGCGTAGGTCCGGGACAGGGGTGGCAAGAGACCCAGTACTTC. The encoded protein is CASSVGPGQGWQETQYF.